The sequence of this T cell receptor beta chain was determined in a study of blood T cell repertoires in COVID-19. Overall study: The cDNA or gDNA used as material had been derived from T cells, B-cell-depleted T cells, or PBMCs.

In the authors' workflow: Nucleated cell counts were estimated from reference gene primer amplification. The assay was immunoSEQ multiplex PCR, and TCRdb's table has in-frame clones only and misses some. V, J and clone size are taken as reported in that table, and D and trimming were inferred from the DNA itself. The repertoire has 60,000 to 70,000 clones, roughly 85% of them found once; the top ten carry approximately 1.5%. This clone was observed a few times. The germline gives CDR1 SGHAT, CDR2 FQNNGV. The CDR3 covers 15 residues. Trimming shortened V by 0 bases and J by 5 bases, and 13 bases separated the two germline ends.

V and J are TRBV11-2 and TRBJ1-1; weak D call: TRBD1 (6 bases). The source of this sequence is a woman aged 55-69 years with acute or convalescent COVID-19. Source material: peripheral blood. As DNA, the CDR3 is TGTGCCAGCAGCTTAGATCCGGGGGGGCCTACTGAAGCTTTCTTT. This codes for CASSLDPGGPTEAFF. Full variable domain (missing parts from reference TRBV11-2 and TRBJ1-1): EAGVAQSPRYKIIEKRQSVAFWCNPISGHATLYWYQQILGQGPKLLIQFQNNGVVDDSQLPKDRFSAERLKGVDSTLKIQPAKLEDSAVYLCASSLDPGGPTEAFFGQGTRLTVV.